This T cell receptor (beta chain) is from a study of patients and donors after allogeneic stem cell transplantation. TCRdb called the RT-PCR reads again in MiXCR, with one record for every CDR3 protein. The sample lists fewer than 250,000 distinct CDR3 sequences; approximately 14% were seen once. CDR1 is LNHDA and CDR2 is SQIVND in the germline V gene (reference sequence). This CDR3 contains 16 residues. V dropped 6 bases and J dropped 9; count of bases not matched to a gene: 10. The rearrangement joins TRBV19 to TRBJ1-6, with 11 bases identical to TRBD1. This receptor was identified in a human donor who was either an allogeneic HSCT recipient or a stem cell or donor lymphocyte infusion donor (not recorded which). It is not recorded whose cells these are; they may come from a transplant donor. The sample comprised blood, either unsorted or a sorted T cell fraction (not recorded which). The CDR3 sequence: CASRHHRTGGRSPLHF. CDR3 sequence (DNA): TGTGCCAGTAGACATCACAGGACAGGGGGCCGTTCACCCCTCCACTTT.